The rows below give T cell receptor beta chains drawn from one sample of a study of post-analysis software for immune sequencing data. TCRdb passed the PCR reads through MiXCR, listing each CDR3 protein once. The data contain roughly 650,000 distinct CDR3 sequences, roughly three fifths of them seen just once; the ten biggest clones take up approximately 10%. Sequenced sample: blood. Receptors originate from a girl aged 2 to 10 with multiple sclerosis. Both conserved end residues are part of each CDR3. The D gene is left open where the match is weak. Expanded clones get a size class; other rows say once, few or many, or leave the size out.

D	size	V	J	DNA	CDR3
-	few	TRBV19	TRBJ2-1	TGTGCCAGTAGCAGACAAGGCTCCTACAATGAGCAGTTCTTC	CASSRQGSYNEQFF
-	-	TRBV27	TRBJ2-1	TGTGCCAGCAGTTTGTGGGACGCCAACAATGAGCAGTTCTTC	CASSLWDANNEQFF
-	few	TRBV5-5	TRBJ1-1	TGTGCCAGCAGCTTCCGGGAGAAAAGGAACACTGAAGCTTTCTTT	CASSFREKRNTEAFF
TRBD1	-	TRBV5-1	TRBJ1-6	TGCGCCAGCAAGCATGGGGACAGGCCTAATTCACCCCTCCACTTT	CASKHGDRPNSPLHF
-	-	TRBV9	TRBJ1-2	TGTGCCAGCAGCGCTATAGGGGGGGAAGCTAACTATGGCTACACCTTC	CASSAIGGEANYGYTF
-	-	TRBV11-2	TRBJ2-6	TGTGCCAGCAGCTTTATTTCTGGGGCCAACGTCCTGACTTTC	CASSFISGANVLTF
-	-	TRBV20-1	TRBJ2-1	TGCAGTGCTAAGAGACAAATTGGGGAGCAGTTCTTC	CSAKRQIGEQFF
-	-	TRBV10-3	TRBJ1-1	TGTGCCATCACCGATTCAGGGGCTGAAGCTTTCTTT	CAITDSGAEAFF
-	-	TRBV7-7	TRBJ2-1	TGTGCTAGCAGCTTAGAGTCTAGCACCTACAATGAGCAGTTCTTC	CASSLESSTYNEQFF
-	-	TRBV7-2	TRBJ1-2	TGTGCCAGCAGCTTAGGCCGTAGCGCCGGCTACACCTTC	CASSLGRSAGYTF
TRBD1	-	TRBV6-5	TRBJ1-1	TGTGCCAGCAGTTCACGGTCGGGACAGGGAGGGGGTGAAGCTTTCTTT	CASSSRSGQGGGEAFF
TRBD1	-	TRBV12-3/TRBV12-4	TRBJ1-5	TGTGCCAGCAGTAGCACAGGGACAGGGGGCAGTAGCAATCAGCCCCAGCATTTT	CASSSTGTGGSSNQPQHF
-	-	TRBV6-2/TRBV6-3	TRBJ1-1	TGTGCCAGCAGTTATTGGATGAACACTGAAGCTTTCTTT	CASSYWMNTEAFF
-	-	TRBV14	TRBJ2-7	TGTGCCAGCAGCCAAGGGGTGGCTAGATACAATGAGCAGTACTTC	CASSQGVARYNEQYF
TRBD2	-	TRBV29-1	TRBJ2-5	TGCAGCGTCGGTGGACTAGCGGGAGAGACCCAGTACTTC	CSVGGLAGETQYF
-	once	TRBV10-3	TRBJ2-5	TGTGCCATCAGTGAGTCGCTTCGGGAGACCCAGTACTTC	CAISESLRETQYF
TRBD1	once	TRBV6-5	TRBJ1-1	TGTGCCAGCAGTTACCAGGGACAGGGAAACACTGAAGCTTTCTTT	CASSYQGQGNTEAFF
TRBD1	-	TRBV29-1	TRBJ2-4	TGCAGCGCCCTTGGACAGGGCGACATTCAGTACTTC	CSALGQGDIQYF
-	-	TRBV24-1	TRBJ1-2	TGTGCCACCAGTGACTCTGCGTCGATTGACTACACCTTC	CATSDSASIDYTF
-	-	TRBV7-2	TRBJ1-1	TGTGCCAGCAGCATACAGGGAGGAGGGACTGAAGCTTTCTTT	CASSIQGGGTEAFF
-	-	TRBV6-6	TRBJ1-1	TGTGCCAGCAGTTATCGGGCAGAGAACACTGAAGCTTTCTTT	CASSYRAENTEAFF
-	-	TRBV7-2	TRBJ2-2	TGTGCCAGCAGCGAACATGTGAACACCGGGGAGCTGTTTTTT	CASSEHVNTGELFF
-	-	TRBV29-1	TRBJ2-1	TGCAGCGTTGAAGATAGGCACCTTATGGGGAATGAGCAGTTCTTC	CSVEDRHLMGNEQFF
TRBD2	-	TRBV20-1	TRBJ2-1	TGCAGTGCTAGGATGGTAGCGGGAGGGCTCGGATACAATGAGCAGTTCTTC	CSARMVAGGLGYNEQFF
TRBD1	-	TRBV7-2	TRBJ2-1	TGTGCCAGCAGCTTAAATCGCCCGGGACAGGGGATTGTCAATGAGCAGTTCTTC	CASSLNRPGQGIVNEQFF
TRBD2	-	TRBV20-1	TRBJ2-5	TGCAGTGCTAGTCCCGGCGGGAGATTCCCAGAGACCCAGTACTTC	CSASPGGRFPETQYF
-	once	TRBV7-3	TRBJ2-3	TGTGCCAGCAGCAGGAACGGGGGCGGGACGCCAGATACGCAGTATTTT	CASSRNGGGTPDTQYF
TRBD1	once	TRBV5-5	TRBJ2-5	TGTGCCAGCAGCTTGGCCAGGACAGGGGGAACCTACAATGAGCAGTACTTC	CASSLARTGGTYNEQYF
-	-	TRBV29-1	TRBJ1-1	TGCAGCGTTGGTTCAACCCAGAACACTGAAGCTTTCTTT	CSVGSTQNTEAFF
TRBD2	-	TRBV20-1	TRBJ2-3	TGCAGTGCTTACGAGGGGACTAGCGGGGGGGCCGGTGATACGCAGTATTTT	CSAYEGTSGGAGDTQYF
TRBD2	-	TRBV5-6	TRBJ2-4	TGTGCCAGCAGCTTGGTGGGCGGGAGAAAAAACATTCAGTACTTC	CASSLVGGRKNIQYF
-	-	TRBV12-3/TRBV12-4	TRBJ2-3	TGTGCCAGCAGGGGGGACATAGATACGCAGTATTTT	CASRGDIDTQYF
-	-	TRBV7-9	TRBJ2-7	TGTGCCAGCAGCTCCCCTGCAGGACCCAGCTCCTACGAGCAGTACTTC	CASSSPAGPSSYEQYF
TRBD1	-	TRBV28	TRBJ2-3	TGTGCCAGCAGCCCTCCGGGACAGCGAGACCCAGATACGCAGTATTTT	CASSPPGQRDPDTQYF
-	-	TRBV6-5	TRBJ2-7	TGTGCCAGCAGTCCCAACACAGGGTACGAGCAGTACTTT	CASSPNTGYEQYF
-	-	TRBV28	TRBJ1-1	TGTGCCGTAGACCTAGGGGCCCGGAGCTTAGCTTTCTTT	CAVDLGARSLAFF
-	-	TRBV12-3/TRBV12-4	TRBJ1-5	TGTGCCAGCAGTGTGGACACCCAATATAGCAATCAGCCCCAGCATTTT	CASSVDTQYSNQPQHF
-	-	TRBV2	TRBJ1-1	TGTGCCAGCAGGGCGGACACCACTGAAGCTTTCTTT	CASRADTTEAFF
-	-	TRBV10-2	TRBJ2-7	TGCGCCAGCAAGGAGGGGGCTTACGAGCAGTACTTC	CASKEGAYEQYF
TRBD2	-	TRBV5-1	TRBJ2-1	TGCGCCAGCAGCTCCGACCACTTTTCTAGCGGGGGTTTGAATGAGCAGTTCTTC	CASSSDHFSSGGLNEQFF
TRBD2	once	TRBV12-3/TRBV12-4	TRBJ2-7	TGTGCCAGCAGTGATGGACTAGCGGGAGGGGATGAGCAGTACTTC	CASSDGLAGGDEQYF
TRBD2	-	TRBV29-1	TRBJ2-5	TGCAGCGTTGCGCTTCTAGCGGGGGCCGGTGGTAGGGAGACCCAGTACTTC	CSVALLAGAGGRETQYF
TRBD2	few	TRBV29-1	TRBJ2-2	TGCAGCGTCAATGGGGGACTAGCGGATAACACCGGGGAGCTGTTTTTT	CSVNGGLADNTGELFF
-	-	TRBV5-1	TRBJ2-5	TGCGCCAGCAGCTTGGTGAGGGAACCCCAAGAGACCCAGTACTTC	CASSLVREPQETQYF
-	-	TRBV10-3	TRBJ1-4	TGTGCCATCAGTGAGTCGATCGGGGCGGGTGAAAAACTGTTTTTT	CAISESIGAGEKLFF
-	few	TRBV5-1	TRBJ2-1	TGCGCCAGCAGCTTTTGGACTTCCTCCTACAATGAGCAGTTCTTC	CASSFWTSSYNEQFF